The 13 T cell receptor beta chains below all came from one sample that was sequenced in a study of cytomegalovirus exposure and HLA in healthy donors. Primers: 60 Vbeta forward and 13 Jbeta reverse. Profiling relied on immunoSEQ multiplex PCR, and the TCRdb table lists in-frame clones only, not all of them. The repertoire has over 70,000 clones, about 66% of them found once; the top ten carry roughly 21%. The specimen was PBMCs. The receptors here all came from a woman between 50 and 59 years old in good health and CMV-seropositive.

This rearrangement joins TRBV28 to TRBJ2-5; the D is unclear. Germline CDR1 is MDHEN and CDR2 is SYDVKM. The CDR3 has 14 residues. Deletions cut 5 bases from V and 1 base from J, with 11 bases between. CDR3 sequence (DNA): TGTGCCAGCAGTATCACACCATCCCAAGAGACCCAGTACTTC. Translated, it gives CASSITPSQETQYF.

V usage is TRBV27 and J usage is TRBJ1-2; 8 bases are a match to TRBD1. V dropped 5 bases and J dropped 6; count of bases not matched to a gene: 8. Germline lookup yields CDR1 MNHEY and CDR2 SMNVEV (reference sequence). The CDR3 consists of 14 residues. For the CDR3, the DNA is TGTGCCAGCAGTCCTCGGACAGGGAGAGATGGCTACACCTTC. This codes for CASSPRTGRDGYTF.

CDR3 amino acids: CSVDGPQGAPPDTQYF. CDR3 DNA: TGCAGCGTTGACGGCCCACAGGGAGCTCCCCCAGATACGCAGTATTTT. V gene TRBV29-1 combines with J gene TRBJ2-3, with D perhaps TRBD1 (6 bases). The CDR3 is 16 amino acids. Trimming pared 3 bases from V and 4 bases from J, leaving 20 bases between. Per the germline V gene, CDR1 is SQVTM and CDR2 is ANQGSEA.

This clone has just one count. The V call is TRBV5-1, the J call TRBJ1-2; 10 nucleotides match TRBD1. Germline V gene sequence: CDR1 SGHRS, CDR2 YFSETQ. The CDR3 sequence is 13 residues long. V shed 2 bases and J 8 bases; nucleotides not matched to a gene: 3. This CDR3 is CASSFGQGGGYTF. CDR3 coding DNA: TGCGCCAGCAGCTTTGGACAGGGGGGGGGCTACACCTTC. The variable domain in full, completed from reference TRBV5-1 and TRBJ1-2, reads KAGVTQTPRYLIKTRGQQVTLSCSPISGHRSVSWYQQTPGQGLQFLFEYFSETQRNKGNFPGRFSGRQFSNSRSEMNVSTLELGDSALYLCASSFGQGGGYTFGSGTRLTVV.

This clone has only a few counts. The V and J genes are TRBV28 and TRBJ1-2, with D tentatively TRBD1 (6 bases). Germline V CDR1 and CDR2: MDHEN, SYDVKM. The CDR3 has 14 residues. The V and J ends lost 3 bases and 5 bases respectively, with 13 bases between them. The CDR3 DNA follows: TGTGCCAGCAGTTTTCAGGGGCGCGATTATGGCTACACCTTC. Its protein product is CASSFQGRDYGYTF.

The V gene is TRBV19, the J gene TRBJ2-1, with 11 bases aligning to TRBD2. CDR3 length: 15 amino acids. CDR1 is LNHDA, CDR2 SQIVND, per germline (reference sequence). The junction had 10 bases not matched to a gene; V was cut back by 5 bases and J by 10 bases. CDR3 coding DNA: TGTGCCAGTAGTTATAGCGGGGGGGGACGAGGGGAGCAGTTCTTC. Its protein product is CASSYSGGGRGEQFF.

The chain carries TRBV4-3 and TRBJ2-5; 8 nucleotides agree with TRBD2. This CDR3 is built from 15 residues. CDR1 LGHNA and CDR2 YSLEER come from the germline V gene. With V trimmed by 1 base and J by 6 bases, 7 bases remained unmatched. The CDR3 sequence: CASSQVPGGGQTQYF. The CDR3 DNA sequence: TGCGCCAGCAGCCAAGTGCCTGGCGGGGGGCAGACCCAGTACTTC.

The genes are TRBV20-1 and TRBJ1-1, with 7 bases aligning to TRBD1. Per the germline V gene, CDR1 is DFQATT and CDR2 is SNEGSKA (reference sequence). V dropped 5 bases and J dropped 4; count of bases not matched to a gene: 1. CDR3 length: 11 residues. For the CDR3, the DNA is TGCAGTGCTGCAGGGGGCACTGAAGCTTTCTTT. Its protein is CSAAGGTEAFF.

The chain couples TRBV28 to TRBJ1-1; tentatively, D is TRBD1 (6 bases). Germline-derived CDR1 and CDR2 are MDHEN and SYDVKM. The CDR3 covers 14 residues. V was clipped by 3 bases and J by 4 bases, with 12 bases between them. CDR3 sequence reads: CASSFRGGSTEAFF. In DNA, the CDR3 is TGTGCCAGCAGTTTTAGGGGGGGGAGCACTGAAGCTTTCTTT. The whole variable domain, filled in from reference TRBV28 and TRBJ1-1, reads DVKVTQSSRYLVKRTGEKVFLECVQDMDHENMFWYRQDPGLGLRLIYFSYDVKMKEKGDIPEGYSVSREKKERFSLILESASTNQTSMYLCASSFRGGSTEAFFGQGTRLTVV.

This clone was picked up one time. V gene TRBV23-1 combines with J gene TRBJ1-6; TRBD1 matches at 11 bases. TRBV23-1 carries the ORF label, with uncertain function. The CDR3 length is 15 residues. With 6 bases clipped from V and 9 bases from J, the junction kept 7 bases outside the gene matches. This CDR3 is CASSESGTGGSPLHF. The DNA of the CDR3 is TGCGCCAGCAGCGAATCCGGGACAGGGGGTTCACCCCTCCACTTT.

Comment on this clone: Other DNA sequences from this sample encode an identical CDR3 as well. The chain links TRBV5-1 to TRBJ2-5; TRBD1 might be the D (7 bases). V was pared by 0 bases and J by 5 bases, with 11 bases between. The CDR3 extends over 14 amino acids. The germline gives CDR1 SGHRS, CDR2 YFSETQ. The CDR3 DNA reads as TGCGCCAGCAGCTTGGCACAGGGGAGGGAGACCCAGTACTTC. Translated: CASSLAQGRETQYF.

The chain is built from TRBV7-7 and TRBJ2-3, with TRBD2 identical over 15 bases. The CDR3 runs 17 residues. J was trimmed by 3 bases and V by 4 bases; bases with no gene match: 5. Germline V CDR1 and CDR2: SSHAT, FNYEAQ (reference sequence). CDR3 sequence reads: CASSSGLAGGHTDTQYF. The CDR3 DNA is TGTGCCAGCAGCTCCGGACTAGCGGGGGGGCATACAGATACGCAGTATTTT.

This clone appeared a few times. The chain carries TRBV7-9 and TRBJ1-6; D is unresolved. The CDR3 has 14 amino acids. Germline V CDR1 and CDR2: SEHNR, FQNEAQ (reference sequence). Between the trimmed V and J ends, which lost 0 bases and 10 bases, there was a span of 10 bases. In DNA, the CDR3 is TGTGCCAGCAGCTTAGCCCGGGAACTATCACCCCTCCACTTT. It encodes CASSLARELSPLHF.